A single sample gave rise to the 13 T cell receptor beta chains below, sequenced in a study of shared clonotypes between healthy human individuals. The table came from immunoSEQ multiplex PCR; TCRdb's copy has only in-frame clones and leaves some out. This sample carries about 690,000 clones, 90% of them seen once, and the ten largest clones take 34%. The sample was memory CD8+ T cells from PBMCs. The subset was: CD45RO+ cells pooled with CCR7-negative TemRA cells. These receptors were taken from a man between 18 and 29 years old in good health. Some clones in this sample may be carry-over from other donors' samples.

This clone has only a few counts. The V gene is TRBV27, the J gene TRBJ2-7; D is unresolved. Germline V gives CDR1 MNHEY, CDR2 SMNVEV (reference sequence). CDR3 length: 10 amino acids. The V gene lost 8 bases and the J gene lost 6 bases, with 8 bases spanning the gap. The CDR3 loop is CASGWSEQYF. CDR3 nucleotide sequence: TGTGCCAGCGGGTGGTCCGAGCAGTACTTC.

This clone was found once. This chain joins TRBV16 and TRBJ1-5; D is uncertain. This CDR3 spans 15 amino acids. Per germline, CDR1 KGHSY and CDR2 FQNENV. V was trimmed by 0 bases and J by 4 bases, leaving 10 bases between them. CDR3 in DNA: TGTGCCAGCAGCCAATCGTTGGCGGAAAATCAGCCCCAGCATTTT. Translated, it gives CASSQSLAENQPQHF.

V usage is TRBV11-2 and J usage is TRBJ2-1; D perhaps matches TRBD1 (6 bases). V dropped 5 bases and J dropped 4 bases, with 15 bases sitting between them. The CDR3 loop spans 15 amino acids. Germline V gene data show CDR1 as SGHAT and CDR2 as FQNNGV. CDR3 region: CASSIIRTAYNEQFF. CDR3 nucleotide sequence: TGTGCCAGCAGCATAATCCGGACAGCTTACAATGAGCAGTTCTTC.

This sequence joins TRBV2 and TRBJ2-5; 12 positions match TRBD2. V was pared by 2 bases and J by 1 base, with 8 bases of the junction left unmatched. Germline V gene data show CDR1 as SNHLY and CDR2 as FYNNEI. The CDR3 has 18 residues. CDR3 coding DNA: TGTGCCAGCAGTGAATCGGCTAGCGGGAGGGGGGTCCAAGAGACCCAGTACTTC. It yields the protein CASSESASGRGVQETQYF.

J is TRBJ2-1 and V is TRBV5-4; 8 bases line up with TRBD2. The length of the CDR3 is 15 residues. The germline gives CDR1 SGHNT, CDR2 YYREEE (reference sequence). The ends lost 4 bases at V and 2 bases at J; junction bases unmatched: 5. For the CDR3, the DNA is TGTGCCAGCAGCCGTAGCGGGACCGCCTACAATGAGCAGTTCTTC. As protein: CASSRSGTAYNEQFF. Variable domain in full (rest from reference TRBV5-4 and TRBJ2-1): ETGVTQSPTHLIKTRGQQVTLRCSSQSGHNTVSWYQQALGQGPQFIFQYYREEENGRGNFPPRFSGLQFPNYSSELNVNALELDDSALYLCASSRSGTAYNEQFFGPGTRLTVL.

DNA for the CDR3: TGCGCCAGCAGCCTCGGAACAGGGGGTTATGGCTACACCTTC. Its translation: CASSLGTGGYGYTF. V and J are TRBV5-1 and TRBJ1-2; 8 bases match TRBD1. Looked up from germline, CDR1 is SGHRS and CDR2 is YFSETQ. The J segment lost 5 bases and the V segment lost 4 bases, leaving 7 bases of the junction unmatched. The CDR3 is 14 residues long. Drawing the rest from reference TRBV5-1 and TRBJ1-2, the complete variable domain is KAGVTQTPRYLIKTRGQQVTLSCSPISGHRSVSWYQQTPGQGLQFLFEYFSETQRNKGNFPGRFSGRQFSNSRSEMNVSTLELGDSALYLCASSLGTGGYGYTFGSGTRLTVV.

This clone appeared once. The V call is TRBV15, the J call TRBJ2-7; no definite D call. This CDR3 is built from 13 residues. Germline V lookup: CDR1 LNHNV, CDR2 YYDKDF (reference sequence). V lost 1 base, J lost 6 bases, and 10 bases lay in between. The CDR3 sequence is CATSRGAYTEQYF. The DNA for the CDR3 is TGTGCCACCAGCAGAGGGGCCTACACCGAGCAGTACTTC. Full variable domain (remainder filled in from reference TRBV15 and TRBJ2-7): DAMVIQNPRYQVTQFGKPVTLSCSQTLNHNVMYWYQQKSSQAPKLLFHYYDKDFNNEADTPDNFQSRRPNTSFCFLDIRSPGLGDTAMYLCATSRGAYTEQYFGPGTRLTVT.

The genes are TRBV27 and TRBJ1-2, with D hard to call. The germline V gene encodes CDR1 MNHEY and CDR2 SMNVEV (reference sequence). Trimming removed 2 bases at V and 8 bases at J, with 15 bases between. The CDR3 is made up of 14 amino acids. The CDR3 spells CASSLGRASGGYTF. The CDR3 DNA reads TGTGCCAGCAGTTTAGGTCGGGCCTCGGGGGGCTACACCTTC.

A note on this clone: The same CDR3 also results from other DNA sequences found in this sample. CDR3 protein: CASSVAGGPYEQYF. In nucleotides, the CDR3 is TGTGCCAGCAGCGTTGCGGGAGGCCCCTACGAGCAGTACTTC. The J gene is TRBJ2-7, the V gene TRBV9; 8 nucleotides line up with TRBD2. V lost 2 bases to trimming and J lost 2 bases; unmatched junction nucleotides: 3. Germline V gene lookup returns CDR1 SGDLS and CDR2 YYNGEE. This CDR3 has 14 residues.

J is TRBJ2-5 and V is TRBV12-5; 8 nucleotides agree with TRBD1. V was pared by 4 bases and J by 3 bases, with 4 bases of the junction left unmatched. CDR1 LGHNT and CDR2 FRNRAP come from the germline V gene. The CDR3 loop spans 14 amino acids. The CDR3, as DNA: TGTGCTAGTGGTTCACAGGGGGTTGAAGAGACCCAGTACTTC. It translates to CASGSQGVEETQYF. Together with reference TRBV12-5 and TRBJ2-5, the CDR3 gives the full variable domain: DARVTQTPRHKVTEMGQEVTMRCQPILGHNTVFWYRQTMMQGLELLAYFRNRAPLDDSGMPKDRFSAEMPDATLATLKIQPSEPRDSAVYFCASGSQGVEETQYFGPGTRLLVL.

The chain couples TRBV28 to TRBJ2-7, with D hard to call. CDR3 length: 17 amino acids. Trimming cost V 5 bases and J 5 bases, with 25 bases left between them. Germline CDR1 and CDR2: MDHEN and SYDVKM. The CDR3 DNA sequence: TGTGCCAGCAGTCCTCGCTTGATCCTGATCTCATCTAACGAGCAGTACTTC. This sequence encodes CASSPRLILISSNEQYF.

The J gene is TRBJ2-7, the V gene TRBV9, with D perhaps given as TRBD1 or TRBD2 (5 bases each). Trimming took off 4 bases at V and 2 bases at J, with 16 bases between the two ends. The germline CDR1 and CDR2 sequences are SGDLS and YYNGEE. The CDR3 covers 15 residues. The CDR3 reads CASSPTGTYTYEQYF. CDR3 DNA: TGTGCCAGCAGCCCGACCGGGACGTACACCTACGAGCAGTACTTC.

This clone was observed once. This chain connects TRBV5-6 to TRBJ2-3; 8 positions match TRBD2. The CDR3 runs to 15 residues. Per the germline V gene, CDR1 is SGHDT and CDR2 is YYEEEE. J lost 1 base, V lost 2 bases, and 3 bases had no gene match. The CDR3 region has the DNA TGTGCCAGCAGCTTTATGCGGGAGGGCACAGATACGCAGTATTTT. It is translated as CASSFMREGTDTQYF.